This entry lists 12 T cell receptor beta chains sequenced from one sample in a study of cytomegalovirus exposure and HLA in healthy donors. Vbeta (60) and Jbeta (13) primers were used in the PCR. Assay used: immunoSEQ multiplex PCR; TCRdb lists only in-frame clones, some missing. This repertoire shows approximately 150,000 clones, about 77% found once; its top ten account for roughly 10%. The sequencing sample was made of PBMCs. All receptors derive from a man younger than 30 in good health and CMV-seropositive.

The gene calls are TRBV4-1 and TRBJ2-1, with 7 bases matching TRBD1. CDR3 size: 16 residues. Germline V CDR1 and CDR2: MGHRA, YSYEKL. J lost 1 base, V lost 2 bases, and 5 bases had no gene match. CDR3 protein: CASSQSDRRSYNEQFF. DNA of the CDR3: TGCGCCAGCAGCCAATCGGACAGGCGATCCTACAATGAGCAGTTCTTC.

The V call is TRBV28, the J call TRBJ2-7, with 7 nucleotides matching TRBD1. CDR1 is MDHEN and CDR2 is SYDVKM in the germline V gene. The CDR3 loop spans 12 amino acids. V was clipped by 5 bases and J by 5 bases; unmatched bases: 3. DNA of the CDR3: TGTGCCAGCAGTCTGACAGGGAACGAGCAGTACTTC. As protein: CASSLTGNEQYF. The full variable domain, its missing parts supplied by reference TRBV28 and TRBJ2-7, is DVKVTQSSRYLVKRTGEKVFLECVQDMDHENMFWYRQDPGLGLRLIYFSYDVKMKEKGDIPEGYSVSREKKERFSLILESASTNQTSMYLCASSLTGNEQYFGPGTRLTVT.

The gene calls are TRBV6-1 and TRBJ2-2; a weak D match, TRBD2 (5 bases). Trimming removed 6 bases from V and 4 bases from J, with 12 bases in between. Germline loops: CDR1 MNHNS, CDR2 SASEGT. The CDR3 runs to 14 residues. The CDR3 spells CASRPGLPTGELFF. The CDR3 DNA sequence: TGTGCCAGCAGACCAGGACTCCCCACCGGGGAGCTGTTTTTT.

The chain joins TRBV2 to TRBJ2-7; TRBD1 matches at 9 bases. Germline CDR1 and CDR2: SNHLY and FYNNEI. The CDR3 is made up of 15 amino acids. The junction had 7 bases not matched to a gene; V was cut back by 2 bases and J by 5 bases. CDR3 region: CASSEWDRDVDEQYF. Here the CDR3 DNA reads TGTGCCAGCAGTGAATGGGACAGGGATGTCGACGAGCAGTACTTC.

CDR3 residues: CASSSPPGGGLETQYF. The CDR3, as DNA: TGCGCCAGCAGCTCCCCTCCAGGGGGCGGTTTGGAGACCCAGTACTTC. The chain carries TRBV5-1 and TRBJ2-5; 8 bases match TRBD1. Germline V CDR1 and CDR2: SGHRS, YFSETQ. With V trimmed by 3 bases and J by 5 bases, 12 bases remained unmatched. The CDR3 has 16 residues.

The rearrangement links TRBV27 to TRBJ2-3; TRBD2 might be the D (6 bases). Between the trimmed V and J ends, which lost 3 bases and 6 bases, there was a span of 13 bases. Germline V lookup: CDR1 MNHEY, CDR2 SMNVEV (reference sequence). The CDR3 is made up of 14 amino acids. The CDR3 protein is CASSLGGAWDTQYF. As DNA, the CDR3 is TGTGCCAGCAGTTTGGGAGGAGCATGGGATACGCAGTATTTT.

This chain links TRBV4-1 with TRBJ2-1; possible D gene TRBD2, 6 bases. The CDR3 spans 15 residues. V shed 1 base and J shed 6 bases, with 13 bases lying between them. Germline assignment: CDR1 MGHRA and CDR2 YSYEKL. As DNA, the CDR3 is TGCGCCAGCAGCCAAGGTTGGGGAGGACGCAATGAGCAGTTCTTC. Translated: CASSQGWGGRNEQFF.

The chain carries TRBV27 and TRBJ2-1; 9 bases are a match to TRBD2. The CDR3 sequence is 20 residues long. CDR1 and CDR2 from the germline V gene are MNHEY and SMNVEV (reference sequence). V lost 7 bases to trimming and J lost 0 bases; unmatched junction nucleotides: 19. CDR3 nucleotide sequence: TGTGCCAGCAAAGCCTCGGGACTAGCTCGTATGATGAGCTCCTACAATGAGCAGTTCTTC. It yields the protein CASKASGLARMMSSYNEQFF.

This clone was found once. The genes are TRBV9 and TRBJ2-3, with TRBD2 matching over 8 bases. The CDR3 loop spans 20 amino acids. The V gene end was trimmed by 3 bases and the J gene end by 2 bases; junction bases not matched to a gene: 20. CDR1 and CDR2 from the germline V gene are SGDLS and YYNGEE. The CDR3 is CASSDPTGTSGGPITDTQYF. The CDR3 region has the DNA TGTGCCAGCAGCGACCCCACCGGGACTAGTGGGGGGCCAATCACAGATACGCAGTATTTT.

This clone was seen just once. The chain recombines TRBV7-9 with TRBJ2-5, with 12 bases lining up with TRBD1. The CDR3 has 16 residues. V shed 4 bases, J shed 4 bases, and the junction held 7 bases outside the gene matches. Looked up from germline, CDR1 is SEHNR and CDR2 is FQNEAQ (reference sequence). The CDR3 nucleotides are TGTGCCAGCAGCTCCATCGGGACAGGGGGCTTAGAGACCCAGTACTTC. Translating it yields CASSSIGTGGLETQYF.

The CDR3 spells CAISESYGANTGELFF. CDR3 nucleotides: TGTGCCATCAGTGAGTCGTACGGAGCGAACACCGGGGAGCTGTTTTTT. The chain uses TRBV10-3 and TRBJ2-2, with D hard to call. The germline V gene encodes CDR1 ENHRY and CDR2 SYGVKD. The CDR3 runs to 16 residues. Deletions cut 0 bases from V and 0 bases from J, with 8 bases between.

The chain joins TRBV18 to TRBJ1-4, with D unresolved. The CDR3 runs to 14 residues. Per germline, CDR1 KGHSH and CDR2 LQKENI. V was pared by 3 bases and J by 1 base, with 6 bases between. CDR3 DNA sequence: TGTGCCAGCTCACCGCGAGGAACTAATGAAAAACTGTTTTTT. Its protein product is CASSPRGTNEKLFF.